The 22 T cell receptor beta chains below were found in one sample sequenced in a study of cytomegalovirus exposure and HLA in healthy donors. Data came from immunoSEQ multiplex PCR; TCRdb stores just in-frame clones and leaves some out. The data hold 200,000 to 300,000 clones, with around 90% observed a single time. Material for sequencing was PBMCs. The receptors come from a woman in her twenties or thirties in good health and CMV-seronegative.

The chain has TRBV6-1 and TRBJ2-1, with TRBD2 matching over 13 bases. Per the germline V gene, CDR1 is MNHNS and CDR2 is SASEGT. Trimming at V came to 7 bases and at J to 7 bases, leaving 7 bases not matched to a gene. This CDR3 region has 15 residues. The chain's CDR3 is CASILLAGGGNEQFF. The CDR3 DNA sequence: TGTGCCAGCATCCTACTAGCGGGAGGGGGGAATGAGCAGTTCTTC.

The V and J genes are TRBV5-1 and TRBJ2-1, with D perhaps given as TRBD1 or TRBD2 (6 bases each). The CDR3 has 15 amino acids. V lost 1 base, J lost 0 bases, and 8 bases lay in between. The germline gives CDR1 SGHRS, CDR2 YFSETQ. The CDR3 sequence: CASSLKGGSYNEQFF. The DNA of the CDR3 is TGCGCCAGCAGCTTGAAGGGGGGCTCCTACAATGAGCAGTTCTTC.

This clone turned up a few times. This chain uses TRBV5-4 with TRBJ2-7; 7 bases match TRBD2. The CDR3 is 14 amino acids. The germline V gene encodes CDR1 SGHNT and CDR2 YYREEE (reference sequence). The trim removed 4 bases at V and 6 bases at J, leaving 10 bases unmatched. DNA for the CDR3: TGTGCCAGCAGCGCCGGACTAGTGGACGGCGAGCAGTACTTC. Translation gives CASSAGLVDGEQYF.

The chain couples TRBV5-4 to TRBJ2-1; D is possibly TRBD1 (5 bases). This CDR3 is built from 15 residues. Trimming removed 2 bases from V and 6 bases from J, with 15 bases in between. Germline V lookup: CDR1 SGHNT, CDR2 YYREEE (reference sequence). CDR3 in amino acids: CASSLAPQDGNEQFF. CDR3 bases: TGTGCCAGCAGCTTAGCGCCACAGGACGGCAATGAGCAGTTCTTC.

The V call is TRBV4-2, the J call TRBJ2-3; 11 bases map to TRBD2. V lost 4 bases and J lost 1; bases outside the gene matches: 4. Germline CDR1 is LGHNA and CDR2 is YNFKEQ. This CDR3 comprises 16 residues. This CDR3 reads CASSLLAGGRTDTQYF. CDR3 DNA: TGTGCCAGCAGCCTTCTAGCGGGAGGCCGCACAGATACGCAGTATTTT.

This rearrangement joins TRBV9 to TRBJ2-2; D uncertain. Germline assignment: CDR1 SGDLS and CDR2 YYNGEE. The CDR3 is 13 amino acids. V was cut by 3 bases and J by 5 bases, with 8 bases left in between. Here the CDR3 reads CASSGVSTGELFF. The CDR3 coding sequence is TGTGCCAGCAGCGGGGTTTCGACCGGGGAGCTGTTTTTT. Variable domain in full (rest from reference TRBV9 and TRBJ2-2): DSGVTQTPKHLITATGQRVTLRCSPRSGDLSVYWYQQSLDQGLQFLIQYYNGEERAKGNILERFSAQQFPDLHSELNLSSLELGDSALYFCASSGVSTGELFFGEGSRLTVL.

The J gene is TRBJ2-7, the V gene TRBV6-5, with TRBD2 matching 8 bases. Trimming cost V 6 bases and J 5 bases; bases outside gene matches: 12. The CDR3 covers 15 residues. Germline V lookup: CDR1 MNHEY, CDR2 SVGAGI. The CDR3 DNA reads TGTGCCAGCAGAAACTATCGGACTAGCCCCCACGAGCAGTACTTC. As protein: CASRNYRTSPHEQYF.

This sequence joins TRBV10-2 and TRBJ2-2; the match to TRBD1 covers 7 bases. The V gene's germline CDR1 is WSHSY and CDR2 SAAADI. Trimming removed 7 bases from V and 1 base from J; junction bases left unmatched: 6. This CDR3 has 15 residues. The CDR3 reads CASTGDRVNTGELFF. The CDR3, as DNA: TGCGCCAGCACCGGAGACAGGGTGAACACCGGGGAGCTGTTTTTT.

This rearrangement joins TRBV6-5 to TRBJ2-2; D remains unclear. CDR1 MNHEY and CDR2 SVGAGI come from the germline V gene. Trimming pared 7 bases from V and 0 bases from J, leaving 9 bases between. The CDR3 extends over 14 amino acids. CDR3 sequence: CASTILANTGELFF. CDR3 sequence (DNA): TGTGCCAGCACCATATTAGCGAACACCGGGGAGCTGTTTTTT.

This chain connects TRBV7-9 to TRBJ2-3, with D tentatively TRBD1 or TRBD2 (6 bases each). The germline V gene encodes CDR1 SEHNR and CDR2 FQNEAQ (reference sequence). V was shortened by 2 bases and J by 6 bases, with 24 bases between the two germline ends. This CDR3 contains 18 residues. This chain's CDR3 is CASSLLGGGYPIGDTQYF. The CDR3 DNA reads as TGTGCCAGCAGCTTATTGGGGGGCGGCTACCCAATTGGGGATACGCAGTATTTT.

The V gene is TRBV6-5, the J gene TRBJ2-1; 9 bases are shared with TRBD1. CDR1 and CDR2 (germline): MNHEY, SVGAGI. This CDR3 is 16 amino acids long. V was clipped by 3 bases and J by 5 bases; unmatched bases: 8. The DNA of the CDR3 is TGTGCCAGCAGTTATCAACAGGGGGCGATCAACAATGAGCAGTTCTTC. Its translation is CASSYQQGAINNEQFF.

This clone was found once. The chain combines TRBV4-3 with TRBJ2-7; D perhaps matches TRBD2 (5 bases). V dropped 4 bases and J dropped 4 bases, with 11 bases sitting between them. CDR3 size: 13 residues. Germline V gene data show CDR1 as LGHNA and CDR2 as YSLEER. CDR3 sequence: CASSPAVAYEQYF. CDR3 bases: TGCGCCAGCAGCCCCGCGGTAGCGTACGAGCAGTACTTC.

Concerning this clone: The same CDR3 is also encoded by other DNA sequences in this sample. J is TRBJ2-2 and V is TRBV9; D is perhaps TRBD1 (6 bases). Per the germline V gene, CDR1 is SGDLS and CDR2 is YYNGEE. Trimming pared 0 bases from V and 4 bases from J, leaving 7 bases between. The CDR3 consists of 14 residues. The CDR3 DNA reads as TGTGCCAGCAGCGTAGGAGGGGGCACCGGGGAGCTGTTTTTT. It translates to CASSVGGGTGELFF.

The chain has TRBV29-1 and TRBJ2-1; 11 bases line up with TRBD2. The CDR3 length is 16 residues. Germline-derived CDR1 and CDR2 are SQVTM and ANQGSEA. V was pared by 7 bases and J by 9 bases, with 17 bases of the junction left unmatched. The CDR3 here is CSARGPTGLAEGEQFF. The CDR3 region has the DNA TGCAGCGCCCGGGGACCGACGGGACTAGCGGAGGGTGAGCAGTTCTTC.

The chain combines TRBV9 with TRBJ1-2; 8 nucleotides agree with TRBD1. The CDR3 length is 15 residues. J was trimmed by 8 bases and V by 0 bases; bases with no gene match: 9. CDR1 is SGDLS, CDR2 YYNGEE, per germline. CDR3 residues: CASSVGAGGAGGYTF. The CDR3 DNA follows: TGTGCCAGCAGCGTAGGGGCAGGGGGCGCGGGAGGCTACACCTTC.

V is TRBV2 and J is TRBJ2-5; 7 bases align to TRBD2. The CDR3 totals 12 residues. From germline, CDR1 is SNHLY and CDR2 FYNNEI. Trimming cost V 8 bases and J 5 bases; bases outside gene matches: 5. This CDR3 is CASGLVGETQYF. CDR3 in DNA: TGTGCCAGCGGACTAGTAGGGGAGACCCAGTACTTC.

The rearrangement joins TRBV30 to TRBJ2-7; TRBD1 might be the D (6 bases). The CDR3 is 13 amino acids. V lost 5 bases to trimming and J lost 3 bases, with 14 bases between them. Germline V gene lookup returns CDR1 GTSNPN and CDR2 SVGIG (reference sequence). CDR3 coding DNA: TGTGCCTGGCGCAGGGGAACCAACTACGAGCAGTACTTC. Encoded protein: CAWRRGTNYEQYF.

The genes are TRBV5-1 and TRBJ2-7, with TRBD1 matching over 10 bases. Trimming removed 3 bases from V and 3 bases from J; junction bases left unmatched: 12. Germline V CDR1 and CDR2: SGHRS, YFSETQ. The CDR3 loop spans 17 amino acids. The CDR3 DNA sequence: TGCGCCAGCAGCTCGCGACTCTGGGACAGGGGACACTACGAGCAGTACTTC. Protein: CASSSRLWDRGHYEQYF.

This clone showed up just a few times. The chain links TRBV28 to TRBJ2-7, with D unresolved. This CDR3 contains 14 residues. Trimming stripped 6 bases from V and 1 base from J, with 13 bases between. CDR1 and CDR2 (germline): MDHEN, SYDVKM. The CDR3 protein is CASSRPVGSYEQYF. The CDR3 DNA is TGTGCCAGCAGCCGCCCAGTGGGGTCCTACGAGCAGTACTTC.

This chain links TRBV21-1 with TRBJ1-2. TRBV21-1 is marked as a pseudogene. This CDR3 comprises 16 residues. CDR3 coding DNA: TGTGCCAGCAGCAAAGGGGACGGAGGCCTGGGCTATGGCTACACCTTC. It yields the protein CASSKGDGGLGYGYTF.

The chain links TRBV19 to TRBJ2-2; D is unclear. CDR1 LNHDA and CDR2 SQIVND come from the germline V gene (reference sequence). This CDR3 comprises 14 residues. Trimming took off 10 bases at V and 2 bases at J, with 14 bases between the two ends. The CDR3 loop is CATGTSPNTGELFF. CDR3 nucleotides: TGTGCCACCGGAACTTCCCCTAACACCGGGGAGCTGTTTTTT.

This clone turned up a few times. V is TRBV10-2 and J is TRBJ1-2, with TRBD1 as a possible D gene (5 bases). The CDR3 consists of 12 residues. V lost 2 bases, J lost 5 bases, and 6 bases lay in between. The germline V gene encodes CDR1 WSHSY and CDR2 SAAADI. CDR3 in amino acids: CASSEQGYGYTF. The DNA for the CDR3 is TGCGCCAGCAGTGAGCAGGGTTATGGCTACACCTTC.